The present T cell receptor (beta chain) was sequenced within a study of T cells in Graves' hyperthyroidism and ophthalmopathy. Study-wide findings and caveats: Ophthalmopathy was distinguished from stable hyperthyroidism by 13 V-J signatures.

This clonotype was observed a few times. Its specificity is unknown. TCR beta CDR3 region amplification was performed from RNA transcripts. With the HTBI primer set, the TCR CDR3 went through a first round of RT-PCR. MiXCR, run by TCRdb on the multiplex PCR reads, gives a single entry per CDR3 protein. Of around 600,000 distinct CDR3 sequences in the sample, 15% to 19% were seen once. Those patients with uncontrolled infection, other autoimmune disease, pregnancy or lactation were excluded. Fresh 10 ml peripheral blood yielded PBMCs. Trimming at V came to 4 bases and at J to 2 bases, leaving 7 bases not matched to a gene. The CDR3 consists of 15 residues. Germline V CDR1 and CDR2: ENHRY, SYGVKD.

The sample taken for sequencing was blood. This TCR was sampled from a woman aged 25 to 39 with Graves' hyperthyroidism. The chain employs TRBV10-3 and TRBJ2-5; TRBD2 aligns across 7 bases. CDR3 sequence (DNA): TGTGCCATCAGTGGGGGAGGGACCGGGCAAGAGACCCAGTACTTC. It specifies CAISGGGTGQETQYF.